This T cell receptor beta chain was recorded in a study of cytomegalovirus exposure and HLA in healthy donors. An approximately 120-subject validation cohort, separate from the approximately 610-subject first cohort, supplied the donors. A note on this clone: Its antigen is currently unknown.

Trimming at V came to 6 bases and at J to 2 bases, leaving 7 bases not matched to a gene. CDR3 size: 15 residues. Per germline, CDR1 SGHTA and CDR2 FQGNSA. Study-wide findings and caveats: Three CMV-associated chains proved CMV antigen-specific in vitro. The study found most TCR sequences rare, yet found some public TCRs in many donors. Some TCR beta chains (over 150 of them) were listed as cytomegalovirus-associated.

Produced via immunoSEQ multiplex PCR; TCRdb's table is partial and in-frame only. The sample records under 140,000 clones, approximately 89% being singletons. Sequences were obtained from PBMCs. The chain joins TRBV7-2 to TRBJ1-2; 9 bases align to TRBD1. This TCR derives from a woman between 18 and 29 years old in good health and CMV-seronegative. Written as DNA, the CDR3 is TGTGCCAGCAGTTTTGGAGGGACAGGGAACTATGGCTACACCTTC. This encodes CASSFGGTGNYGYTF.